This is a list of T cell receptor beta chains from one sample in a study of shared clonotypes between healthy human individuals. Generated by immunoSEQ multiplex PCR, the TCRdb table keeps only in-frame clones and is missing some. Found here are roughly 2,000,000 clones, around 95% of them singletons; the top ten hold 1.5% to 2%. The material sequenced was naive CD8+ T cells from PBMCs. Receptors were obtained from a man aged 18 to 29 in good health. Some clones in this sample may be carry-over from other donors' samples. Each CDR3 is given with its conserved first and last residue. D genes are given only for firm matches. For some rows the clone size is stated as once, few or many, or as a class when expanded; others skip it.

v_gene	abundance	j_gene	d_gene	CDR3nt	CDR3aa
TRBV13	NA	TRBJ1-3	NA	TGTGCCAGCAGCCAGGGACCAACCCTGGGGAACACCATATATTTT	CASSQGPTLGNTIYF
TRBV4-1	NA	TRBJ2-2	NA	TGCGCCAGCAGCCAAGGTTGGGGTGAGACCGGCGGGGAGCTGTTTTTT	CASSQGWGETGGELFF
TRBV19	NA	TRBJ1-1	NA	TGTGCCAGTAGTATCCCCAGAAGGAACACTGAAGCTTTCTTT	CASSIPRRNTEAFF
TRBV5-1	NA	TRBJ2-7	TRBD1	TGCGCCAGCAGCTGGGGGACAGGGCCGGGGGAGCAGTACTTC	CASSWGTGPGEQYF
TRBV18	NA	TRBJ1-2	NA	TGTGCCAGCTCACGTGACTCGAACGAGGTCTATGGCTACACCTTC	CASSRDSNEVYGYTF
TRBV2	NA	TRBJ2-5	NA	TGTGCCAGCAACCAGCGGACCCAACAAGAGACCCAGTACTTC	CASNQRTQQETQYF
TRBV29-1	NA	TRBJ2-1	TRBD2	TGCAGCGTTGAGGGGCTAGCGGGGCACCTCTACAATGAGCAGTTCTTC	CSVEGLAGHLYNEQFF
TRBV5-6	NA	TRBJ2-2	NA	TGTGCCAGCAGCTTGGGTAGGGCCGGGGAGCTGTTTTTT	CASSLGRAGELFF
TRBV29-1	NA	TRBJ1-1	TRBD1	TGCAGCGTTGAAGATCCGGACAGGGGCGGGTCGGACGCTTTCTTT	CSVEDPDRGGSDAFF
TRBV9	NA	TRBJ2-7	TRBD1	TGTGCCAGCAGCGATAGACAGGGATCGTACGAGCAGTACTTC	CASSDRQGSYEQYF
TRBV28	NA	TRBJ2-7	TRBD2	TGTGCCAGCAGATCTTCGGGACTAGGCCCCGAGCAGTACTTC	CASRSSGLGPEQYF
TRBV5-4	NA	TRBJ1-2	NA	TGTGCCAGCAGCTTTTGGGACGGAATTAGGGGCTACACCTTC	CASSFWDGIRGYTF
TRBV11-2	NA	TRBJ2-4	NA	TGTGCCAGCAGCCCTCGCTTTTCGGAGAAAAACATTCAGTACTTC	CASSPRFSEKNIQYF
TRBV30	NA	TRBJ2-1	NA	TGTGCCTGGAGTGTTGGGAGCTCCTACAATGAGCAGTTCTTC	CAWSVGSSYNEQFF
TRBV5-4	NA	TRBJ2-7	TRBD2	TGTGCCAGCAGCCGACTAGCGTTGCCCCAACTAACCTACGAGCAGTACTTC	CASSRLALPQLTYEQYF
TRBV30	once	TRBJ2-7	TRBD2	TGTGCGTGGTGGAGCGGGAGTATCCACGAGCAGTACTTC	CAWWSGSIHEQYF
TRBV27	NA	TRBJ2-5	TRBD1	TGTGCCAGCAGTTTACTCGGGACAGGGGAAGGATGGGAGACCCAGTACTTC	CASSLLGTGEGWETQYF
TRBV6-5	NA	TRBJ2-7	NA	TGTGCCAGCAGTACGACAGATAACTACGAGCAGTACTTC	CASSTTDNYEQYF
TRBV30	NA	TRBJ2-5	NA	TGTGCCTGGAGTGTAGCCGAGACCCAGTACTTC	CAWSVAETQYF
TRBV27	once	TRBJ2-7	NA	TGTGCCAGCAGTTCCGATACAGGGATATTCAGGCATTACGAGCAGTACTTC	CASSSDTGIFRHYEQYF
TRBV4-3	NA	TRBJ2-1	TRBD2	TGCGCCAGCAGCCCGGGGACTAGCGGGAGGGGCAATGAGCAGTTCTTC	CASSPGTSGRGNEQFF
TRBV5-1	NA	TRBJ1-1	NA	TGCGCCAGCGGACAGAAGAACACTGAAGCTTTCTTT	CASGQKNTEAFF
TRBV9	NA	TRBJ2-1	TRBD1	TGTGCCAGCAGCGTCGCAGGGGGCTGGAATGAGCAGTTCTTC	CASSVAGGWNEQFF
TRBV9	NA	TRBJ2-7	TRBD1	TGTGCCAGCAGCCAGGGGGTGGGGTCCTACGAGCAGTACTTC	CASSQGVGSYEQYF
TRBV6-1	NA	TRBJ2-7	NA	TGTGCCAGCAGGGACACCTCCTACGAGCAGTACTTC	CASRDTSYEQYF
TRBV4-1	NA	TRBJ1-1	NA	TGCGCCAGCAGCCCCCGGCTCACAGGGGAAGCTTTCTTT	CASSPRLTGEAFF
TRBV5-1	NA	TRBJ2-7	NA	TGCGCCAGCAGCTTGGGGGTACCCCTACCCTACGAGCAGTACTTC	CASSLGVPLPYEQYF
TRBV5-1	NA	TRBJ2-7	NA	TGCGCCAGCAGCTTGGAAGCGCGGACACCCGCCTACGAGCAGTACTTC	CASSLEARTPAYEQYF
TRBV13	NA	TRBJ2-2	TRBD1	TGTGCCAGCAGCCGACAGGGAGACACCGGGGAGCTGTTTTTT	CASSRQGDTGELFF
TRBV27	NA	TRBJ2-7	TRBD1	TGTGCCAGCAGTTCATGGGGGCTGAAAACAGGGGGAGAAATATACGAGCAGTACTTC	CASSSWGLKTGGEIYEQYF
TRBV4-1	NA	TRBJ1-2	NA	TGCGCCAGCAGCCAAGCGGCAGTCTATGGCTACACCTTC	CASSQAAVYGYTF
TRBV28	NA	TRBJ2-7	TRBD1	TGTGCCAGCAGCTTATCTTTGGGACAGGGTATCTACGAGCAGTACTTC	CASSLSLGQGIYEQYF
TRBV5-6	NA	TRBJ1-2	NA	TGTGCCAGCAGCTCCGGGACCCTCATCTATGGCTACACCTTC	CASSSGTLIYGYTF
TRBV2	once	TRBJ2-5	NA	TGTGCCAGCAGGGCGCGGCGGGATGATCAAGAGACCCAGTACTTC	CASRARRDDQETQYF
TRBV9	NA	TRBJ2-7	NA	TGTGCCAGCAGCGTAGAACCGGACATGAAAGTAACCTACGAGCAGTACTTC	CASSVEPDMKVTYEQYF
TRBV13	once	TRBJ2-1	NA	TGTGCCAGCAGCCCCGGGGGGCGGGTAAACAATGAGCAGTTCTTC	CASSPGGRVNNEQFF
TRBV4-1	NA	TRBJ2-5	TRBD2	TGCGCCAGCAGCCCACGGGCTAAGGCGGGACGGGGGGGGCAAGAGACCCAGTACTTC	CASSPRAKAGRGGQETQYF
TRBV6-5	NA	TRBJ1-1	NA	TGTGCCAGCAGTTCTCCGTGGGGAAACACTGAAGCTTTCTTT	CASSSPWGNTEAFF
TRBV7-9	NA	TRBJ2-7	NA	TGTGCCACGGAAGATTACAGGTGGAGCTCCTACGAGCAGTACTTC	CATEDYRWSSYEQYF
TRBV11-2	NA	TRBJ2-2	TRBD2	TGTGCCAGCAGCACCTTACTAGCGGGAGGAATCAACACCGGGGAGCTGTTTTTT	CASSTLLAGGINTGELFF
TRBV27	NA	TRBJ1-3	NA	TGTGCCAGCAGTTCACAGGGATCGGGAAACACCATATATTTT	CASSSQGSGNTIYF
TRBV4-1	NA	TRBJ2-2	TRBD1	TGCGCCAGCAGCCGGCGGGTTGACAGGGGGCGAGGCACCGGGGAGCTGTTTTTT	CASSRRVDRGRGTGELFF
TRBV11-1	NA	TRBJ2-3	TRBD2	TGTGCCAGCAGCACGAGACTAGCGGAAAGGGCAGATACGCAGTATTTT	CASSTRLAERADTQYF
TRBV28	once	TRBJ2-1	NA	TGTGCCAGCACCAAATCCCCCGCCCGGGACCCACCGCGAAATGAGCAGTTCTTC	CASTKSPARDPPRNEQFF
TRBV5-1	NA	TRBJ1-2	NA	TGCGCCAGCAGCTTGGTGGGGGAGGTAAACTATGGCTACACCTTC	CASSLVGEVNYGYTF
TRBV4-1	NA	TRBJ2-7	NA	TGCGCCAGCAGCCAAGGGTTACCGGAACTGAGCGGATCCTACGAGCAGTACTTC	CASSQGLPELSGSYEQYF
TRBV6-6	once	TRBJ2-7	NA	TGTGCCAGCAGTAACTGGGACTCCTACGAGCAGTACTTC	CASSNWDSYEQYF
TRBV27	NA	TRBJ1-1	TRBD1	TGTGCCAGCAGTCGCCTGGGGACAGGCGTATTTGAAGCTTTCTTT	CASSRLGTGVFEAFF
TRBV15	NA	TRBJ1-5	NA	TGTGCCACCAGGCGGACGGGGTATAGCAATCAGCCCCAGCATTTT	CATRRTGYSNQPQHF
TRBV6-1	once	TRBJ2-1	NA	TGTGCCAGCAGTGGGGCCAGACGCTCTCCTGATGAGCAGTTCTTC	CASSGARRSPDEQFF
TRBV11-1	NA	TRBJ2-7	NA	TGTGCCAGCAGCATCGGGACGATTCCCTACGAGCAGTACTTC	CASSIGTIPYEQYF
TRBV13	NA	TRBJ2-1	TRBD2	TGTGCCAGCAGCTTAGGCCCGGCTAGCGGTCCCTACAATGAGCAGTTCTTC	CASSLGPASGPYNEQFF
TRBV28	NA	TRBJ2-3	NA	TGTGCCAGCAGTTTAAGGAAAGCTAGCCAAGCAGATACGCAGTATTTT	CASSLRKASQADTQYF
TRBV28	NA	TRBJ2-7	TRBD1	TGTGCCAGCACCCAACCACAGGGGGGCGAGCAGTACTTC	CASTQPQGGEQYF
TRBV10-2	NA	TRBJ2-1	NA	TGCGCCAGCAGGGACACCTACAATGAGCAGTTCTTC	CASRDTYNEQFF
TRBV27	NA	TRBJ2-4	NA	TGTGCCAGCAGTTTATCAGGGACCCTTAACATTCAGTACTTC	CASSLSGTLNIQYF
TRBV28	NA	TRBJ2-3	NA	TGTGCCAGCAGATTATTACCCCTCTACGACAGCGGGACAGATACGCAGTATTTT	CASRLLPLYDSGTDTQYF
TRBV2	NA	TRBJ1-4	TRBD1	TGTGCCAGCAGTGAGGGAAAACAGGGGATTGAAAAACTGTTTTTT	CASSEGKQGIEKLFF
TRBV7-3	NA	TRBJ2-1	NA	TGTGCCAGCAGCTCCTCAACCGGGAGCTCCTACAATGAGCAGTTCTTC	CASSSSTGSSYNEQFF